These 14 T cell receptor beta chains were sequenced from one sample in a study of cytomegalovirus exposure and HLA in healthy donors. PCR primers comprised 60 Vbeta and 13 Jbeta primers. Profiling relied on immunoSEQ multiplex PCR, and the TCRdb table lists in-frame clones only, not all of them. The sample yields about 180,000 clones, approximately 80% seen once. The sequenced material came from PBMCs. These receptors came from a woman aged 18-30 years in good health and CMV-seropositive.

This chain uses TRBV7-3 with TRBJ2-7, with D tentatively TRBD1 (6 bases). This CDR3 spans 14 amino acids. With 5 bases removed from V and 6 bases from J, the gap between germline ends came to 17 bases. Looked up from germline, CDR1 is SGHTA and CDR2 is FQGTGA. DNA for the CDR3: TGTGCCAGCAGCCAGGGACACCTATCTAGCGAGCAGTACTTC. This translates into CASSQGHLSSEQYF.

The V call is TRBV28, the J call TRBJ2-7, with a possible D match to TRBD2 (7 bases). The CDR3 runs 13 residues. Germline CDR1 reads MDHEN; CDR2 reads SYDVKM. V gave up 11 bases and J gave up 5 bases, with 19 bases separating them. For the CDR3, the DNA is TGTGCCGGGGGGGGCAGGGCCCTTCACGAGCAGTACTTC. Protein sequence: CAGGGRALHEQYF.

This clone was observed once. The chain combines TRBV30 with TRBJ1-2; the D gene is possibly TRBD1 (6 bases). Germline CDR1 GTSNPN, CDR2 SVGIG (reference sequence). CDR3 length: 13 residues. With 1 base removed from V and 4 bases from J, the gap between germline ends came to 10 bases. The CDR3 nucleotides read TGTGCCTGGAGTGCACAGGGCCCCTATGGCTACACCTTC. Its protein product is CAWSAQGPYGYTF.

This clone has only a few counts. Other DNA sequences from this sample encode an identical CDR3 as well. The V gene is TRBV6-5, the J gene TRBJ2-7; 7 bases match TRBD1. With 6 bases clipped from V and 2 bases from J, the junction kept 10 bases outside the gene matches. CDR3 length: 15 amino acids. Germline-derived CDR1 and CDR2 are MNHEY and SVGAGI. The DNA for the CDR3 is TGTGCCAGCAGCTATACCAGGACAGGAGCCTACGAGCAGTACTTC. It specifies CASSYTRTGAYEQYF.

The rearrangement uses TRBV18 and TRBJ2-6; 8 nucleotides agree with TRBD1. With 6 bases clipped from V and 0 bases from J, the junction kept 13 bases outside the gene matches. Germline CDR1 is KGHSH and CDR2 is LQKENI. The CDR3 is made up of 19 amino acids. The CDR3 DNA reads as TGTGCCAGCTCCGGACAGGGCAGGCTTGCAAACTCTGGGGCCAACGTCCTGACTTTC. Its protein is CASSGQGRLANSGANVLTF.

The CDR3 region is CASSQSRTEAFF. The CDR3 DNA reads as TGCGCCAGCAGTCAATCCCGCACTGAAGCTTTCTTT. J is TRBJ1-1 and V is TRBV23-1; D not resolved. TRBV23-1 falls under the ORF class, with uncertain function. The germline V and J ends were trimmed by 0 bases and 4 bases, with 3 bases remaining between them. The CDR3 consists of 12 residues.

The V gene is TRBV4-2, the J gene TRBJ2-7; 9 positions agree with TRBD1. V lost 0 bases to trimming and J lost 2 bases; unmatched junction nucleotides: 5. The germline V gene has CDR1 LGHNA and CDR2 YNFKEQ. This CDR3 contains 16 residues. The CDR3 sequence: CASSQDLRDRAYEQYF. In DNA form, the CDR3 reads TGTGCCAGCAGCCAAGATCTGCGGGACAGGGCCTACGAGCAGTACTTC.

The CDR3 reads CASSQDLLQGDEKLFF. CDR3 in DNA: TGTGCCAGCAGCCAAGATCTTTTACAGGGTGATGAAAAACTGTTTTTT. The chain is built from TRBV14 and TRBJ1-4; a possible D gene is TRBD1 (6 bases). V dropped 0 bases and J dropped 6 bases, with 14 bases sitting between them. The germline gives CDR1 SGHDN, CDR2 FVKESK. The CDR3 has 16 amino acids.

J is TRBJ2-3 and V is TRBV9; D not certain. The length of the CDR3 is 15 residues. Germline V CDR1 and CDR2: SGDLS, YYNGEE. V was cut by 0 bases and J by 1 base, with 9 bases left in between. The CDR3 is CASSVAGSGTDTQYF. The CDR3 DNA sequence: TGTGCCAGCAGCGTAGCCGGGTCTGGCACAGATACGCAGTATTTT.

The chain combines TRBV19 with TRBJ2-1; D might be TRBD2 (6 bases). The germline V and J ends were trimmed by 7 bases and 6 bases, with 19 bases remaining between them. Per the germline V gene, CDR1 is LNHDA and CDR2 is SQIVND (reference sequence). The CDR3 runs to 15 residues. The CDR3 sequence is CASTLVGGPFNEQFF. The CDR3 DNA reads TGTGCCAGTACCCTTGTGGGGGGACCCTTCAATGAGCAGTTCTTC.

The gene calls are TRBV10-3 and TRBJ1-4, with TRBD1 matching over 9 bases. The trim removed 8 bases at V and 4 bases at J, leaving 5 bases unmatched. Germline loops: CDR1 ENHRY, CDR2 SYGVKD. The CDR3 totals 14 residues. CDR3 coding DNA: TGTGCCATCGCGCAGACAGGGGGTAATGAAAAACTGTTTTTT. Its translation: CAIAQTGGNEKLFF.

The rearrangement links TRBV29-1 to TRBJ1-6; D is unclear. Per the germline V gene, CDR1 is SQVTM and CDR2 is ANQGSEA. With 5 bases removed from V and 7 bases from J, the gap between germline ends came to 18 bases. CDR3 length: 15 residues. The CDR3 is CSVKLADRWNSPLHF. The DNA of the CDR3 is TGCAGCGTTAAGTTAGCCGACCGATGGAATTCACCCCTCCACTTT.

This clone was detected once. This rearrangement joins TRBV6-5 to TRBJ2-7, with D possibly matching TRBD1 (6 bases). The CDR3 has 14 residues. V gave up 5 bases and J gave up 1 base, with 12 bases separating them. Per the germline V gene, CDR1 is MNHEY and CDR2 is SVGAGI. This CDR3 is CASSNYRVSYEQYF. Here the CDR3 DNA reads TGTGCCAGCAGTAATTACAGGGTATCCTACGAGCAGTACTTC.

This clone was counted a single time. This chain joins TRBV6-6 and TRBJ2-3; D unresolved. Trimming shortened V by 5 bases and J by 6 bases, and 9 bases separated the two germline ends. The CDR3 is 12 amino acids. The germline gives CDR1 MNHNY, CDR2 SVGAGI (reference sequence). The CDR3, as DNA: TGTGCCAGCAGTCCTGTGTCGGATACGCAGTATTTT. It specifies CASSPVSDTQYF.